The next 21 T cell receptor beta chains were all read from a single sample in a study of T-cell memory formation after mild COVID-19. TCRdb processed the 5' RACE reads anew with MiXCR; each CDR3 protein has one entry. The sample contains 200,000 or so distinct CDR3 sequences, roughly 10% of which appear only once. Sequenced sample: PBMCs or a T cell subset sorted from them (not recorded which). The receptors here all came from a man between 18 and 35 years old who had mild COVID-19 (a few samples of this study predate the infection). Cell type and time point are not known.

J is TRBJ1-5 and V is TRBV4-1; D possibly corresponds to TRBD1 (5 bases). Germline CDR1 is MGHRA and CDR2 is YSYEKL. Trimming stripped 0 bases from V and 6 bases from J, with 15 bases between. The CDR3 is 16 amino acids. CDR3 bases: TGCGCCAGCAGCCAAGAACAGGCCGCCATTGGTCAGCCCCAGCATTTT. Its translation is CASSQEQAAIGQPQHF.

This clonotype was counted between two and nine times. The rearrangement links TRBV10-3 to TRBJ1-5, with D unresolved. Per the germline V gene, CDR1 is ENHRY and CDR2 is SYGVKD. CDR3 length: 15 residues. Trimming pared 4 bases from V and 3 bases from J, leaving 13 bases between. The CDR3 loop reads CAISAFGQVNQPQHF. In DNA, the CDR3 is TGTGCCATCAGTGCCTTTGGGCAGGTCAATCAGCCCCAGCATTTT.

This clonotype was detected a few times. The chain combines TRBV6-2 or TRBV6-3 with TRBJ2-7, with 8 bases that match TRBD1. The V gene's germline CDR1 is MNHEY and CDR2 SVGEGT. This CDR3 comprises 14 residues. V shed 6 bases and J 4 bases; nucleotides not matched to a gene: 8. In DNA form, the CDR3 reads TGTGCCAGCAGCCCAGCAGGGGGCTGGTACGAGCAGTACTTC. Translating it yields CASSPAGGWYEQYF.

This clonotype was observed a handful of times. The V and J genes are TRBV7-6 and TRBJ2-7, with D perhaps matching TRBD1 (5 bases). Germline V gene lookup returns CDR1 SGHVS and CDR2 FNYEAQ. Between the trimmed V and J ends, which lost 4 bases and 2 bases, there was a span of 12 bases. CDR3 length: 14 amino acids. CDR3 loop: CASSSPGKTYEQYF. CDR3 sequence (DNA): TGTGCCAGCAGCTCTCCAGGGAAAACCTACGAGCAGTACTTC.

This clonotype was seen ten or more times. The chain links TRBV13 to TRBJ2-7; no firm D call. CDR3 size: 14 residues. V was trimmed by 0 bases and J by 1 base, leaving 7 bases between them. The germline gives CDR1 PRHDT, CDR2 FYEKMQ (reference sequence). CDR3 sequence reads: CASSLGRPSYEQYF. The CDR3 DNA sequence: TGTGCCAGCAGCTTAGGCAGACCGTCCTACGAGCAGTACTTC.

This clonotype was seen a handful of times. The chain employs TRBV7-2 and TRBJ2-5, with D hard to call. CDR1 SGHTA and CDR2 FQGNSA come from the germline V gene. The V gene lost 3 bases and the J gene lost 2 bases, with 10 bases spanning the gap. The CDR3 sequence is 14 residues long. The CDR3 protein is CASSFSGTQETQYF. CDR3 bases: TGTGCCAGCAGCTTTAGTGGCACACAAGAGACCCAGTACTTC. The variable domain in full, completed from reference TRBV7-2 and TRBJ2-5, reads GAGVSQSPSNKVTEKGKDVELRCDPISGHTALYWYRQSLGQGLEFLIYFQGNSAPDKSGLPSDRFSAERTGGSVSTLTIQRTQQEDSAVYLCASSFSGTQETQYFGPGTRLLVL.

This clonotype showed up just a few times. This chain's CDR3 is CASSPGQGYSGNTIYF. CDR3 in DNA: TGTGCCAGCAGCCCTGGACAGGGGTACTCTGGAAACACCATATATTTT. The chain has TRBV9 and TRBJ1-3; 9 bases are shared with TRBD1. With 4 bases clipped from V and 0 bases from J, the junction kept 5 bases outside the gene matches. Germline-derived CDR1 and CDR2 are SGDLS and YYNGEE. The CDR3 sequence is 16 residues long.

The J gene is TRBJ2-7, the V gene TRBV5-1; the match to TRBD2 covers 10 bases. With 4 bases clipped from V and 2 bases from J, the junction kept 9 bases outside the gene matches. This CDR3 region has 16 residues. Germline V gene data show CDR1 as SGHRS and CDR2 as YFSETQ. The CDR3 DNA follows: TGCGCCAGCAGCCAGACCGCTAGCGGGGGAGCCTACGAGCAGTACTTC. Amino acids: CASSQTASGGAYEQYF.

This clonotype has just a few counts. The rearrangement uses TRBV6-2 or TRBV6-3 and TRBJ1-5, with TRBD1 matching 10 bases. From germline, CDR1 is MNHEY and CDR2 SVGEGT. J was trimmed by 7 bases and V by 2 bases; bases with no gene match: 8. This CDR3 is built from 16 residues. The CDR3 sequence is CASSYPGQGIWQPQHF. Here the CDR3 DNA reads TGTGCCAGCAGTTACCCGGGACAGGGGATTTGGCAGCCCCAGCATTTT.

This clonotype was recorded a few times. This chain links TRBV4-3 with TRBJ2-1; 7 bases agree with TRBD1. The CDR3 length is 13 residues. Germline trimming cut 4 bases from V and 8 bases from J; bases unmatched to any gene: 5. CDR1 is LGHNA, CDR2 YSLEER, per germline. DNA of the CDR3: TGCGCCAGCAGCCGGGGTAGGGGGCATGAGCAGTTCTTC. Residues: CASSRGRGHEQFF.

The chain links TRBV30 to TRBJ2-1; 7 nucleotides match TRBD2. The V segment lost 3 bases and the J segment 6 bases; nucleotides outside the gene matches: 8. Looked up from germline, CDR1 is GTSNPN and CDR2 is SVGIG (reference sequence). CDR3 length: 14 residues. The CDR3 loop reads CAWSPGGQANEQFF. Written as DNA, the CDR3 is TGTGCCTGGAGCCCGGGGGGTCAAGCCAATGAGCAGTTCTTC. The full variable domain, its missing parts supplied by reference TRBV30 and TRBJ2-1, is SQTIHQWPATLVQPVGSPLSLECTVEGTSNPNLYWYRQAAGRGLQLLFYSVGIGQISSEVPQNLSASRPQDRQFILSSKKLLLSDSGFYLCAWSPGGQANEQFFGPGTRLTVL.

The rearrangement uses TRBV5-1 and TRBJ2-5; TRBD1 matches at 11 bases. Germline lookup yields CDR1 SGHRS and CDR2 YFSETQ. This CDR3 spans 14 amino acids. Germline trimming cut 6 bases from V and 4 bases from J; bases unmatched to any gene: 5. The CDR3 here is CASNLGQGGETQYF. DNA of the CDR3: TGCGCCAGCAACCTGGGACAGGGGGGAGAGACCCAGTACTTC. Supplemented by reference TRBV5-1 and TRBJ2-5, the full variable domain reads KAGVTQTPRYLIKTRGQQVTLSCSPISGHRSVSWYQQTPGQGLQFLFEYFSETQRNKGNFPGRFSGRQFSNSRSEMNVSTLELGDSALYLCASNLGQGGETQYFGPGTRLLVL.

This clonotype was found once. A read error may produce the germline difference seen at one junction end. The chain carries TRBV7-7 and TRBJ2-2, with TRBD2 as a possible D gene (6 bases). The CDR3 contains 15 residues. Germline CDR1 is SSHAT and CDR2 is FNYEAQ (reference sequence). CDR3 amino acids: CASSGGTENTGELFF. The CDR3 coding sequence is TGTGCTAGCAGCGGCGGGACGGAGAACACCGGGGAGCTGTTTTTT.

There are a few counts of this clonotype. DNA for the CDR3: TGTGCCAGCAGCTTAGCGCCCCCTAGCGGGGGGGCAGGGTACAATGAGCAGTTCTTC. Its translation: CASSLAPPSGGAGYNEQFF. The V and J genes are TRBV7-6 and TRBJ2-1; 12 nucleotides match TRBD2. CDR1 and CDR2 from the germline V gene are SGHVS and FNYEAQ. V lost 0 bases, J lost 4 bases, and 10 bases stayed unmatched. This CDR3 spans 19 amino acids.

The chain employs TRBV20-1 and TRBJ2-7, with TRBD1 matching over 7 bases. Germline lookup yields CDR1 DFQATT and CDR2 SNEGSKA (reference sequence). The CDR3 consists of 13 residues. Trimming took 3 bases from V and 6 from J; bases not matched to a gene: 8. This CDR3 is CSASPGTASEQYV. The DNA for the CDR3 is TGCAGTGCTAGCCCCGGGACAGCAAGCGAGCAGTACGTC.

The chain couples TRBV19 to TRBJ1-2; 7 nucleotides match TRBD1. Germline assignment: CDR1 LNHDA and CDR2 SQIVND (reference sequence). The trim removed 9 bases at V and 4 bases at J, leaving 14 bases unmatched. CDR3 length: 15 amino acids. CDR3 loop: CASINRGGGFYGYTF. CDR3 DNA sequence: TGTGCCAGCATAAACAGGGGAGGAGGTTTCTATGGCTACACCTTC. Using reference TRBV19 and TRBJ1-2 for the parts outside the CDR3, the full variable domain is DGGITQSPKYLFRKEGQNVTLSCEQNLNHDAMYWYRQDPGQGLRLIYYSQIVNDFQKGDIAEGYSVSREKKESFPLTVTSAQKNPTAFYLCASINRGGGFYGYTFGSGTRLTVV.

The genes are TRBV9 and TRBJ1-2; weak D call: TRBD1 (5 bases). V lost 4 bases and J 4 bases, leaving 20 bases between the germline ends. The length of the CDR3 is 16 residues. Germline V lookup: CDR1 SGDLS, CDR2 YYNGEE. The CDR3 spells CASSTSSSGVPYGYTF. The CDR3 DNA reads TGTGCCAGCAGCACATCAAGTTCGGGGGTTCCCTATGGCTACACCTTC.

This clonotype came up a few times. The rearrangement links TRBV6-6 to TRBJ1-5, with D unresolved. Trimming pared 2 bases from V and 0 bases from J, leaving 8 bases between. Germline assignment: CDR1 MNHNY and CDR2 SVGAGI (reference sequence). The CDR3 spans 15 residues. CDR3 DNA sequence: TGTGCCAGCAGTTACGCGGAATATAGCAATCAGCCCCAGCATTTT. Translation gives CASSYAEYSNQPQHF.

The rearrangement joins TRBV2 to TRBJ1-5, with D unresolved. Germline lookup yields CDR1 SNHLY and CDR2 FYNNEI. With 4 bases removed from V and 0 bases from J, the gap between germline ends came to 10 bases. The CDR3 runs to 15 residues. CDR3 in amino acids: CASSGIGNSNQPQHF. The CDR3 nucleotides read TGTGCCAGCAGTGGGATCGGGAATAGCAATCAGCCCCAGCATTTT. Based on the CDR3 plus reference TRBV2 and TRBJ1-5, the full variable domain is EPEVTQTPSHQVTQMGQEVILRCVPISNHLYFYWYRQILGQKVEFLVSFYNNEISEKSEIFDDQFSVERPDGSNFTLKIRSTKLEDSAMYFCASSGIGNSNQPQHFGDGTRLSIL.

This clonotype was seen only a few times. The gene calls are TRBV29-1 and TRBJ1-1; D remains unclear. Trimming took 7 bases from V and 8 from J, leaving 14 bases between them. Germline V lookup: CDR1 SQVTM, CDR2 ANQGSEA. This CDR3 has 11 amino acids. The CDR3 nucleotides read TGCAGCGCCGCACGGGAAGGGGAAGCTTTCTTT. This translates into CSAAREGEAFF. Full variable domain (outside the CDR3, taken from reference TRBV29-1 and TRBJ1-1): SAVISQKPSRDICQRGTSLTIQCQVDSQVTMMFWYRQQPGQSLTLIATANQGSEATYESGFVIDKFPISRPNLTFSTLTVSNMSPEDSSIYLCSAAREGEAFFGQGTRLTVV.

There are many counts of this clonotype. The chain couples TRBV7-9 to TRBJ2-3; the D is unclear. The CDR3 runs to 13 residues. Germline-derived CDR1 and CDR2 are SEHNR and FQNEAQ (reference sequence). With 3 bases removed from V and 5 bases from J, the gap between germline ends came to 9 bases. CDR3 sequence reads: CASSFEGRDTQYF. The CDR3 DNA is TGTGCCAGCAGCTTTGAAGGCCGAGATACGCAGTATTTT.